This TCR beta chain was identified in a study of cytomegalovirus exposure and HLA in healthy donors (dated by TCRdb to 2016 to 2017). General notes on the study: An earlier analysis of some 600 of the donors reported about 260 Gb of sequence data and 100 million to 120 million unique TCR beta sequences obtained from approximately 180 million T cells. An early release covering 550 to 650 HLA-typed donors comprised roughly 300 gigabases of sequencing data and around 80 million unique TCR sequences. The genetic ancestry cluster associated with self-reported Caucasian donors included 65% to 90% of the approximately 410 genotyped donors. The aim of the study was to test whether cataloging public T cell receptors could identify signatures of past pathogen exposure. The study profiled the T cell repertoires of hundreds of subjects by immunosequencing and related them to cytomegalovirus serostatus. In addition to the first cohort of 500 to 850 subjects, a separate validation cohort of 130 or so different subjects was used. High-throughput TCR immunosequencing, statistical association of individual TCRs with disease status, and machine learning were combined to predict cytomegalovirus infection status. In a later analysis, previously published TCR beta repertoires from several hundred donors were re-analyzed and high-resolution HLA genotyping was added so that TCR occurrence patterns could be studied. Rather than using new phenotypic data, the later analysis identified candidate immune exposures from TCR beta sequences and from how often those sequences occurred across donors. An earlier analysis of some 500 of the donors applied high-throughput TCR beta sequencing to assess whether each TCR beta V gene segment acted as functional or pseudogenic. Donor age, sex, ethnicity and CMV serostatus were compiled alongside the repertoire data. A later genetic analysis used genome-wide SNP genotypes for about 65% of the 666 donors, treating that subset as a discovery cohort. Every repertoire in the discovery cohort had been generated on one and the same sequencing platform. HLA typing covered class I and class II loci at four-digit resolution. Typing coverage differed by locus: A, B, C, DRB1 and DQB1 were typed in roughly 620-630 donors, DQA1 in 500 to 550, DPA1 in over 600, and DPB1 in around 490. A handful of DR-DQ haplotypes were handled as single units for association and clustering because linkage in the cohort was strong. Across around 400 genotyped donors of the cohort, an average of roughly 250,000 unique TCR beta nucleotide sequences per donor were sequenced, and roughly a sixth of those sequences were non-productive. Paper-wide results and their limitations: When HLA alleles, especially DR and DQ, strongly co-occurred, attributing TCR associations to individual alleles was difficult. This cohort had only TCR beta chains sequenced, and the lack of alpha or paired-chain data limited which features could be detected. In a later genetic analysis, fewer N-insertions in productive TCRs were reported among donors in an Asian-associated ancestry cluster than the roughly 670-donor mean. Across donors, most TCR sequences were observed very rarely, whereas some public TCRs were present in many individuals. A further reported finding was that TCR beta sequences accurately predicted the HLA-A and HLA-B alleles for most subjects in the first cohort. Roughly 17 rarely observed V segments, including chromosome 9 orphons, were excluded from the earlier analysis of a few hundred of the donors because counts were too low. A later analysis reported that several top co-occurrence clusters appeared linked to parvovirus B19, influenza, CMV and Epstein-Barr virus. The classifier was reported to diagnose cytomegalovirus status with high specificity and sensitivity in both the original and validation cohorts. Roughly uniform sequencing depth across donors was assumed in presence/absence analyses, although this assumption may not hold. The sequencing pipeline was judged likely to have produced a cluster of highly shared sequence variants as a technical artifact. Because some donors lacked HLA typing at each locus, the association tests relied only on the typed subset. A few of the identified cytomegalovirus-associated TCR beta chains were confirmed in vitro to be specific for cytomegalovirus antigens. In an earlier analysis of around 500 of the donors, most TCR beta V segments appeared in productive rearrangements about 87% or about 30% of the time, broadly matching IMGT annotations. According to the authors, the approach could potentially be generalized to other disease states and immunological phenotypes. In a later analysis, HLA-associated TCR beta chains were found to be more clonally expanded and to have lower generation probabilities than equally common non-associated chains. For the cohort, immune exposure information was limited to CMV serostatus. The study listed 164 TCR beta chains as associated with cytomegalovirus. In a later genetic analysis, a missense DCLRE1C variant was associated with V-gene and J-gene trimming of TCR beta chains, and the association was replicated in an independent cohort. Some IMGT-functional V segments, including TRBV6-2 and TRBV6-3, could not be told apart with the 87-base-pair reads, so those segments were excluded. A later analysis found that most CMV-associated TCR beta chains appeared HLA-restricted, with HLA associations seemingly driven largely by CMV exposure. Linkage disequilibrium might explain the correlated functional status among segregating V segments, but an unknown experimental factor could not be ruled out. In a later analysis, some 17,000 TCR beta sequences were associated with specific HLA alleles at a false discovery rate of 0.05. In a later analysis, the rate of TCR association differed among HLA loci, with DRB1 alleles having the most associated TCRs and HLA-C alleles having the fewest.

The cohort comprised hundreds of healthy bone marrow donors. All cohort members were sampled while nominally healthy, although unrecorded immune exposures were likely present. The donor was CMV seronegative and belonged to the group of around 400 seronegative cohort members. A peripheral blood sample was collected from each donor, and TCR beta sequencing was performed on peripheral blood mononuclear cells. Genomic DNA was extracted from the blood cell samples with the Qiagen DNeasy Blood Extraction Kit. The CDR3 covers 14 residues, taking in both the cysteine and the phenylalanine. Kept here is only the CDR3 DNA, which spans 42 bases and is read in frame from base 1. Trimming costs V 3 bases and J 2 bases, and their ends lie 11 bases apart. CDR1 and CDR2, per the germline V gene, are SGHRS and YFSETQ. The protocol used for the library was the immunoSEQ multiplex PCR assay. The multiplex PCR relied on a mix of 60 forward primers for TCR Vbeta segments and 13 reverse primers for TCR Jbeta segments. The CDR3 region of rearranged TCR beta genes was amplified from genomic DNA with a multiplex PCR assay. Amplified TCR beta libraries were sequenced as 87-base-pair reads on the Illumina HiSeq System. Processing in the source paper ran as follows. Across the 600 to 700 repertoires, a later analysis counted roughly 77 million unique TCR beta chains, around 11 million of which were shared by at least two donors. To remove PCR and sequencing errors, raw reads were error-corrected and collapsed into unique sequences using a nearest-neighbor algorithm that merged closely related sequences. V, D and J gene segments were assigned by aligning CDR3 sequences to IMGT reference sequences. For a sequence to be retained, a match of at least six nucleotides to both a V gene segment and a J gene segment was required. A rearrangement was called productive if the CDR3 had no stop codons and remained in frame with V and J, and every other rearrangement was called non-productive. Following IMGT convention, CDR3 was defined as the stretch from the second conserved V-encoded cysteine up to the conserved J-encoded phenylalanine. The earlier analysis of 500 to 650 of the donors excluded any sequence lacking an unambiguous match to a single V gene segment. In an earlier analysis of around 600 of the donors, V segments were called functional above 56.7% productive rearrangements and were called segregating when the between-donor standard deviation exceeded 5%. A statistical classification framework was built for diagnosing cytomegalovirus status from the catalog of TCR beta chain sequences. V and J gene assignment, in a later analysis, came from comparing TCR nucleotide sequences with IMGT/GENE-DB human TR gene sequences. The TCRdist pipeline was used in a later analysis to assign CDR3 sequences and most-parsimonious VDJ recombination scenarios. In a later analysis, each TCR beta chain was defined by its CDR3 amino acid sequence together with its V-gene family, and reads without a unique V-gene family were excluded. As a way to deal with suspected cross-contamination and a sequencing artifact, a later analysis dropped nearly 600 nucleotide sequences that were highly shared and had low generation probability. In a later analysis, a clonal expansion index was calculated for each public chain from normalized within-repertoire ranks of inferred template counts. In a later analysis, generation probabilities were computed using a VDJ recombination model fitted to out-of-frame rearrangements, and the results were checked against IGoR. A later analysis scored TCR-TCR, TCR-HLA and TCR-CMV co-occurrence with hypergeometric tests, applying a repertoire-size bias correction to TCR pairs. False discovery rates were estimated in a later analysis by permuting HLA or CMV assignments 20 times. A later analysis grouped co-occurring TCRs with DBSCAN, adding TCRdist sequence similarity when clustering within HLA-allele-positive subsets. For co-occurrence clustering, repertoires with fewer than 30,000 or more than 120,000 public chains were excluded, along with a handful of repertoires with anomalous nucleotide sharing. As stored in TCRdb, this immuneACCESS dataset retains in-frame rearrangements with V and J assigned. A fraction of the clones does not appear; measured against another copy, unresolved V genes explain less than half of the discrepancy, and the remainder lacks a known reason. V and J calls and clone size are those listed in that table; D and trimming were worked out from the DNA. This sample lists 65,000 to 75,000 clones; around 81% were detected once. Together, the top ten hold 5.5% to 7.5% of the sample.

Comments on this clone: The specificity of this receptor is unknown. There are no base qualities to consult, and no much larger clone falls within one base.

This clonotype was sampled from a man between 45 and 60 years old in good health and CMV-seronegative. Here the chain combines TRBV5-1 and TRBJ2-5; D gene: possibly TRBD1, on 6 matching bases. The sample was PBMCs. The CDR3 region reads CASSSPGTQETQYF. The nucleotide sequence reads TGCGCCAGCAGCTCGCCCGGGACACAAGAGACCCAGTACTTC.